This note documents a single TCR beta chain sequence. These data are taken from a study of blood T cell repertoires in COVID-19. Overall study context: Samples came from the United States, Italy and Spain, spanning acute and convalescent COVID-19. The analysed material was cDNA or gDNA that came from T cells, B-cell-depleted T cells, or PBMCs.

Source study methods: Quantification of nucleated cells was approximated via reference gene primer amplification. TCRdb's table, derived via immunoSEQ multiplex PCR, lists solely in-frame clones and lacks some. V and J calls plus clone size are reproduced from that table; the DNA served to infer D and trimming. The repertoire holds tens of thousands of clones, roughly nine tenths seen once, with roughly 1.6% in the top ten. This sequence was found in a man aged 60 to 75 with acute or convalescent COVID-19. Sequenced input: peripheral blood.

CDR3 sequence reads: CASSGRIAFKGTSPFSGNTIYF. CDR3 nucleotide sequence: TGTGCCAGCAGCGGCCGGATCGCCTTTAAGGGGACATCTCCTTTCTCTGGAAACACCATATATTTT. V gene TRBV21-1 combines with J gene TRBJ1-3; the D call TRBD1 from the table was never checked on the DNA. TRBV21-1 is a pseudogene segment. This CDR3 has 22 residues.